This T cell receptor beta chain was obtained from a study of blood T cell repertoires in COVID-19. Across the study: The samples span acute and convalescent COVID-19 from the United States, Italy and Spain.

In the original processing: For nucleated cells, counts were estimated from reference gene primer amplification. The method was immunoSEQ multiplex PCR; TCRdb's version includes in-frame clones alone and lacks a portion of them. V and J calls and clone size come straight from that table; D and trimming were deduced from the DNA. The table lists roughly 260,000 clones, 85% to 90% of them singletons, with 11% in the top ten. Germline V gene sequence: CDR1 SGHAT, CDR2 FQNNGV. The ends lost 6 bases at V and 4 bases at J; junction bases unmatched: 6. This CDR3 is built from 14 residues. The chain has TRBV11-2 and TRBJ2-5; 9 positions match TRBD1. The sequenced sample was peripheral blood. The clonotype comes from a woman in her 30s with COVID-19, enrolled during active disease. CDR3 DNA: TGTGCCAGCAGTTACCGGGACAGGGTAGAGACCCAGTACTTC. This gives the protein CASSYRDRVETQYF.